These T cell receptor beta chains were read from a single sample in a study of blood T cell repertoires in COVID-19. Profiling relied on immunoSEQ multiplex PCR, and the TCRdb table lists in-frame clones only, not all of them. The table shows 300,000 or so clones, with approximately 89% occurring only once. Sequenced sample: peripheral blood. These receptors originate from a woman between 45 and 60 years old who had recovered from COVID-19. Each CDR3 is given with its conserved first and last residue. D genes are given only for firm matches. Expanded clones are given a class, and other clones once, few, many or no size at all.

D gene: NA; J gene: TRBJ2-5; clone size: NA; V gene: TRBV6-6; CDR3 protein: CASMRDWRETQYF; CDR3 DNA: TGTGCCAGCATGAGGGATTGGCGGGAGACCCAGTACTTC
D gene: TRBD1; J gene: TRBJ2-5; clone size: NA; V gene: TRBV7-7; CDR3 protein: CASSHGQAGQETQYF; CDR3 DNA: TGTGCCAGCAGCCACGGACAGGCTGGCCAAGAGACCCAGTACTTC
D gene: NA; J gene: TRBJ1-1; clone size: NA; V gene: TRBV5-6; CDR3 protein: CASSLPGVENTEAFF; CDR3 DNA: TGTGCCAGCAGCTTGCCCGGGGTGGAAAACACTGAAGCTTTCTTT
D gene: TRBD2; J gene: TRBJ2-3; clone size: NA; V gene: TRBV6-5; CDR3 protein: CASNIGLAATDTQYF; CDR3 DNA: TGTGCCAGCAATATAGGACTAGCGGCCACAGATACGCAGTATTTT
D gene: NA; J gene: TRBJ1-4; clone size: NA; V gene: TRBV28; CDR3 protein: CASTFGVREKLFF; CDR3 DNA: TGTGCCAGCACCTTCGGGGTGCGTGAAAAACTGTTTTTT
D gene: NA; J gene: TRBJ1-4; clone size: NA; V gene: TRBV6-4; CDR3 protein: CASSDSIGHTNEKLFF; CDR3 DNA: TGTGCCAGCAGTGATTCCATTGGCCACACTAATGAAAAACTGTTTTTT
D gene: TRBD1; J gene: TRBJ2-2; clone size: NA; V gene: TRBV7-3; CDR3 protein: CASSWTGVDTGELFF; CDR3 DNA: TGTGCCAGCAGCTGGACAGGGGTCGACACCGGGGAGCTGTTTTTT
D gene: TRBD1; J gene: TRBJ2-7; clone size: NA; V gene: TRBV6-5; CDR3 protein: CASSLRDRNYEQYF; CDR3 DNA: TGTGCCAGCAGTTTACGGGACAGAAACTACGAGCAGTACTTC
D gene: TRBD1; J gene: TRBJ2-7; clone size: NA; V gene: TRBV6-2/TRBV6-3; CDR3 protein: CASSDRDWVWQYF; CDR3 DNA: TGTGCCAGCAGCGACAGGGATTGGGTTTGGCAGTACTTC
D gene: TRBD2; J gene: TRBJ2-5; clone size: NA; V gene: TRBV20-1; CDR3 protein: CSASTSGGTETQYF; CDR3 DNA: TGCAGTGCTAGTACTAGCGGGGGGACGGAGACCCAGTACTTC
D gene: NA; J gene: TRBJ2-3; clone size: once; V gene: TRBV7-9; CDR3 protein: CASSSGTKDTQYF; CDR3 DNA: TGTGCCAGCAGCTCCGGAACTAAAGATACGCAGTATTTT
D gene: NA; J gene: TRBJ2-7; clone size: NA; V gene: TRBV6-2/TRBV6-3; CDR3 protein: CASSWITTGSDEQYF; CDR3 DNA: TGTGCCAGCAGTTGGATCACAACGGGATCAGACGAGCAGTACTTC
D gene: TRBD2; J gene: TRBJ2-1; clone size: NA; V gene: TRBV18; CDR3 protein: CASSQGLDFNEQFF; CDR3 DNA: TGTGCCAGCTCACAGGGACTAGACTTTAATGAGCAGTTCTTC
D gene: TRBD1; J gene: TRBJ1-3; clone size: NA; V gene: TRBV9; CDR3 protein: CASSRDRAWRNTIYF; CDR3 DNA: TGTGCCAGCAGTAGGGACAGGGCTTGGAGAAACACCATATATTTT
D gene: TRBD1; J gene: TRBJ1-1; clone size: NA; V gene: TRBV19; CDR3 protein: CASSIIGTGGTEAFF; CDR3 DNA: TGTGCCAGTAGTATAATCGGGACAGGGGGCACTGAAGCTTTCTTT
D gene: NA; J gene: TRBJ2-5; clone size: NA; V gene: TRBV4-1; CDR3 protein: CASSQVRGGGETQYF; CDR3 DNA: TGCGCCAGCAGCCAAGTCCGGGGAGGAGGAGAGACCCAGTACTTC
D gene: NA; J gene: TRBJ1-4; clone size: few; V gene: TRBV6-5; CDR3 protein: CASRNLAVANEKLFF; CDR3 DNA: TGTGCCAGCAGGAACCTAGCAGTAGCTAATGAAAAACTGTTTTTT
D gene: NA; J gene: TRBJ1-2; clone size: NA; V gene: TRBV5-6; CDR3 protein: CASSLDRGSYGYTF; CDR3 DNA: TGTGCCAGCAGCTTGGATCGGGGAAGCTATGGCTACACCTTC
D gene: NA; J gene: TRBJ2-2; clone size: NA; V gene: TRBV28; CDR3 protein: CASSIPGYSTGELFF; CDR3 DNA: TGTGCCAGCAGCATCCCCGGGTATTCAACCGGGGAGCTGTTTTTT
D gene: NA; J gene: TRBJ1-5; clone size: NA; V gene: TRBV6-5; CDR3 protein: CATGPSNQPQHF; CDR3 DNA: TGTGCCACGGGTCCGAGCAATCAGCCCCAGCATTTT
D gene: NA; J gene: TRBJ2-2; clone size: NA; V gene: TRBV7-2; CDR3 protein: CASSEDRLYTGELFF; CDR3 DNA: TGTGCCAGCAGCGAGGACAGATTGTACACCGGGGAGCTGTTTTTT
D gene: TRBD1; J gene: TRBJ1-5; clone size: NA; V gene: TRBV6-2/TRBV6-3; CDR3 protein: CASSPHRGSNQPQHF; CDR3 DNA: TGTGCCAGCAGCCCCCACAGGGGAAGCAATCAGCCCCAGCATTTT
D gene: TRBD1; J gene: TRBJ2-2; clone size: many; V gene: TRBV24-1; CDR3 protein: CATSRTGRTGELFF; CDR3 DNA: TGTGCCACCAGTAGGACAGGCCGAACCGGGGAGCTGTTTTTT
D gene: NA; J gene: TRBJ2-7; clone size: NA; V gene: TRBV30; CDR3 protein: CAWSSSVVEQYF; CDR3 DNA: TGTGCCTGGAGTTCTTCGGTGGTCGAGCAGTACTTC
D gene: NA; J gene: TRBJ2-3; clone size: NA; V gene: TRBV6-5; CDR3 protein: CASTSRSTDTQYF; CDR3 DNA: TGTGCCAGCACGTCCAGGAGCACAGATACGCAGTATTTT
D gene: NA; J gene: TRBJ2-5; clone size: NA; V gene: TRBV11-2; CDR3 protein: CASSLEATGETQYF; CDR3 DNA: TGTGCCAGCAGCTTAGAGGCGACGGGAGAGACCCAGTACTTC
D gene: NA; J gene: TRBJ2-7; clone size: NA; V gene: TRBV7-2; CDR3 protein: CASSSGLISYEQYF; CDR3 DNA: TGTGCCAGCAGCTCGGGACTTATCTCCTACGAGCAGTACTTC
D gene: TRBD2; J gene: TRBJ2-1; clone size: NA; V gene: TRBV5-1; CDR3 protein: CASSPGISGRGGYNEQFF; CDR3 DNA: TGCGCCAGCAGCCCAGGGATTAGCGGGAGAGGGGGATACAATGAGCAGTTCTTC
D gene: NA; J gene: TRBJ2-2; clone size: NA; V gene: TRBV9; CDR3 protein: CASSVGGAHTGELFF; CDR3 DNA: TGTGCCAGCAGCGTAGGAGGCGCGCACACCGGGGAGCTGTTTTTT
D gene: NA; J gene: TRBJ1-2; clone size: NA; V gene: TRBV11-2; CDR3 protein: CASSFPRYGYTF; CDR3 DNA: TGTGCCAGCAGCTTTCCCCGCTATGGCTACACCTTC
D gene: TRBD1; J gene: TRBJ1-2; clone size: NA; V gene: TRBV5-6; CDR3 protein: CASSLGYSGGYGYTF; CDR3 DNA: TGTGCCAGCAGCTTGGGCTACTCAGGGGGCTATGGCTACACCTTC
D gene: NA; J gene: TRBJ2-1; clone size: NA; V gene: TRBV4-1; CDR3 protein: CASSQADSRNNEQFF; CDR3 DNA: TGCGCCAGCAGCCAAGCGGACTCCCGCAACAATGAGCAGTTCTTC
D gene: NA; J gene: TRBJ1-1; clone size: NA; V gene: TRBV19; CDR3 protein: CASSIPSSPQTEAFF; CDR3 DNA: TGTGCCAGTAGTATCCCTTCCAGTCCGCAGACTGAAGCTTTCTTT
D gene: TRBD1; J gene: TRBJ2-7; clone size: NA; V gene: TRBV18; CDR3 protein: CASSPSRDSFPYEQYF; CDR3 DNA: TGTGCCAGCTCACCAAGCCGGGACAGCTTCCCCTACGAGCAGTACTTC
D gene: NA; J gene: TRBJ1-2; clone size: NA; V gene: TRBV28; CDR3 protein: CASSLRAPYGYTF; CDR3 DNA: TGTGCCAGCAGTTTACGCGCTCCCTATGGCTACACCTTC
D gene: NA; J gene: TRBJ1-1; clone size: NA; V gene: TRBV20-1; CDR3 protein: CSASIGQGEAFF; CDR3 DNA: TGCAGTGCTAGTATCGGGCAGGGAGAAGCTTTCTTT
D gene: TRBD2; J gene: TRBJ2-3; clone size: once; V gene: TRBV10-3; CDR3 protein: CAIGRTSGSANTQYF; CDR3 DNA: TGTGCCATCGGGAGGACTAGCGGGAGCGCTAATACGCAGTATTTT
D gene: NA; J gene: TRBJ2-1; clone size: NA; V gene: TRBV4-2; CDR3 protein: CASSQDRVAHWQFF; CDR3 DNA: TGTGCCAGCAGCCAAGATCGTGTAGCACATTGGCAGTTCTTC
D gene: NA; J gene: TRBJ2-3; clone size: NA; V gene: TRBV5-4; CDR3 protein: CASSLDRVADTQYF; CDR3 DNA: TGTGCCAGCAGCTTGGACAGGGTGGCAGATACGCAGTATTTT
D gene: NA; J gene: TRBJ1-2; clone size: NA; V gene: TRBV30; CDR3 protein: CAWSDGVGYGYTF; CDR3 DNA: TGTGCCTGGAGTGACGGAGTTGGGTATGGCTACACCTTC
D gene: NA; J gene: TRBJ2-2; clone size: NA; V gene: TRBV7-2; CDR3 protein: CASSLSGQNTGELFF; CDR3 DNA: TGTGCCAGCAGCTTATCGGGACAGAACACCGGGGAGCTGTTTTTT
D gene: NA; J gene: TRBJ1-1; clone size: NA; V gene: TRBV7-2; CDR3 protein: CASSMPRSGKAFF; CDR3 DNA: TGTGCCAGCAGCATGCCTAGGTCTGGCAAAGCTTTCTTT
D gene: NA; J gene: TRBJ1-1; clone size: NA; V gene: TRBV6-5; CDR3 protein: CAGKRGGAEAFF; CDR3 DNA: TGTGCCGGAAAACGGGGAGGGGCTGAAGCTTTCTTT
D gene: NA; J gene: TRBJ1-4; clone size: NA; V gene: TRBV11-2; CDR3 protein: CASSLSNSFFGNEKLFF; CDR3 DNA: TGTGCCAGCAGCTTATCTAACAGCTTCTTCGGTAATGAAAAACTGTTTTTT
D gene: TRBD2; J gene: TRBJ2-3; clone size: NA; V gene: TRBV28; CDR3 protein: CASTLGLAGGSTDTQYF; CDR3 DNA: TGTGCCAGCACCCTGGGACTAGCGGGAGGTAGCACAGATACGCAGTATTTT
D gene: TRBD2; J gene: TRBJ2-1; clone size: NA; V gene: TRBV6-2/TRBV6-3; CDR3 protein: CASSYQAGFEQFF; CDR3 DNA: TGTGCCAGCAGTTATCAAGCGGGATTTGAGCAGTTCTTC
D gene: NA; J gene: TRBJ2-1; clone size: NA; V gene: TRBV19; CDR3 protein: CASGRGTAYNEQFF; CDR3 DNA: TGTGCCAGTGGGAGGGGGACCGCCTACAATGAGCAGTTCTTC
D gene: NA; J gene: TRBJ2-1; clone size: NA; V gene: TRBV9; CDR3 protein: CASSVATGRGNNEQFF; CDR3 DNA: TGTGCCAGCAGCGTAGCTACCGGGAGAGGAAACAATGAGCAGTTCTTC
D gene: TRBD1; J gene: TRBJ1-4; clone size: NA; V gene: TRBV4-3; CDR3 protein: CASSQSGQGKTNEKLFF; CDR3 DNA: TGCGCCAGCAGCCAATCAGGACAGGGGAAAACTAATGAAAAACTGTTTTTT
D gene: TRBD1; J gene: TRBJ1-4; clone size: once; V gene: TRBV29-1; CDR3 protein: CSVATGIGEKLFF; CDR3 DNA: TGCAGCGTTGCGACAGGGATAGGTGAAAAACTGTTTTTT
D gene: TRBD2; J gene: TRBJ2-5; clone size: once; V gene: TRBV19; CDR3 protein: CASSPRLAGHQETQYF; CDR3 DNA: TGTGCCAGTAGTCCACGACTAGCGGGCCACCAAGAGACCCAGTACTTC
D gene: NA; J gene: TRBJ2-7; clone size: NA; V gene: TRBV28; CDR3 protein: CASINRGKLNEQYF; CDR3 DNA: TGTGCCAGCATCAATAGGGGTAAACTGAACGAGCAGTACTTC
D gene: TRBD1; J gene: TRBJ1-1; clone size: NA; V gene: TRBV30; CDR3 protein: CAWSVGQGTTEAFF; CDR3 DNA: TGTGCCTGGAGTGTAGGACAGGGGACCACTGAAGCTTTCTTT
D gene: NA; J gene: TRBJ2-1; clone size: NA; V gene: TRBV20-1; CDR3 protein: CSARKHREQFF; CDR3 DNA: TGCAGTGCTAGAAAGCATCGGGAGCAGTTCTTC
D gene: TRBD1; J gene: TRBJ1-6; clone size: NA; V gene: TRBV25-1; CDR3 protein: CASTTGVRSPLHF; CDR3 DNA: TGTGCCAGCACCACAGGGGTTCGTTCACCCCTCCACTTT
D gene: NA; J gene: TRBJ1-1; clone size: NA; V gene: TRBV5-4; CDR3 protein: CASSLAKGRNTEAFF; CDR3 DNA: TGTGCCAGCAGCTTGGCCAAAGGGAGGAACACTGAAGCTTTCTTT
D gene: NA; J gene: TRBJ1-1; clone size: NA; V gene: TRBV29-1; CDR3 protein: CSVEDGGGTEAFF; CDR3 DNA: TGCAGCGTTGAAGATGGGGGGGGCACTGAAGCTTTCTTT